This section outlines one T cell receptor beta chain sequence together with its context. The antigen remains undetermined. The table came from immunoSEQ multiplex PCR; TCRdb's copy has only in-frame clones and leaves some out. The repertoire holds roughly 2,000,000 clones, with about 94% as singletons. Trimming shortened V by 0 bases and J by 4 bases, and 11 bases separated the two germline ends. The length of the CDR3 is 15 residues. Germline lookup yields CDR1 LGHNA and CDR2 YSLEER. The data originate from a study of shared clonotypes between healthy human individuals. Study observations and caveats: Clonotypes shared by all four donors outscored non-shared clonotypes in generation probability. Naive subsets generally exceeded memory subsets in estimated richness.

Selected positively for CCR7 and CD45RO-negative, naive CD8 cells excluded terminally differentiated effector memory CD45RA+ cells. The TCR originated in a man aged 18 to 30 in good health. Some clones in this sample may be carry-over from other donors' samples. Sequencing input: naive CD8+ T cells from PBMCs. The chain recombines TRBV4-3 with TRBJ2-3; possible D gene TRBD1, 5 bases. CDR3 region: CASSQDREEPDTQYF. The CDR3 DNA reads TGCGCCAGCAGCCAAGACAGGGAAGAACCAGATACGCAGTATTTT.